These 7 T cell receptor beta chains were sequenced from one sample in a study of cytomegalovirus exposure and HLA in healthy donors. PCR employed 60 Vbeta and 13 Jbeta primers. Measured with immunoSEQ multiplex PCR; TCRdb has only the in-frame clones, and not every one. The sample consists of some 150,000 clones, 75% to 80% of them appearing once. Sequences were obtained from PBMCs. Receptors were obtained from a woman in her 30s in good health and CMV-seronegative.

This clone was counted only a few times. V usage is TRBV6-1 and J usage is TRBJ2-3; TRBD2 aligns across 7 bases. This CDR3 spans 15 amino acids. Per germline, CDR1 MNHNS and CDR2 SASEGT. The V and J ends lost 4 bases and 8 bases, in that order; junction bases with no gene match: 12. CDR3 DNA sequence: TGTGCCAGCAGTGTCAGTCGATCCTCGGGGGGTACGCAGTATTTT. Encoded protein: CASSVSRSSGGTQYF.

The rearrangement joins TRBV5-4 to TRBJ1-5; possible D gene TRBD1, 6 bases. CDR1 is SGHNT and CDR2 is YYREEE in the germline V gene (reference sequence). The CDR3 has 13 residues. V was clipped by 4 bases and J by 7 bases, with 12 bases between them. This CDR3 is CASSLQGAQPQHF. In DNA, the CDR3 is TGTGCCAGCAGCCTACAGGGAGCGCAGCCCCAGCATTTT.

As DNA, the CDR3 is TGCAGCGTTGAATTCGGGGGGGGATCCCTCCACTTT. This sequence encodes CSVEFGGGSLHF. V usage is TRBV29-1 and J usage is TRBJ1-6, with D possibly being TRBD1 (5 bases). The germline CDR1 and CDR2 sequences are SQVTM and ANQGSEA. The V and J ends lost 2 bases and 14 bases respectively, with 13 bases between them. This CDR3 is 12 amino acids long.

The gene calls are TRBV29-1 and TRBJ2-7, with D uncertain. The CDR3 totals 12 residues. V was cut by 0 bases and J by 2 bases, with 5 bases left in between. Germline lookup yields CDR1 SQVTM and CDR2 ANQGSEA. CDR3 DNA: TGCAGCGTTGAAGACAGGACCTACGAGCAGTACTTC. Translation: CSVEDRTYEQYF.

The chain recombines TRBV5-1 with TRBJ2-3; the D gene is possibly TRBD1 (5 bases). The CDR3 totals 15 residues. The V gene's germline CDR1 is SGHRS and CDR2 YFSETQ. V dropped 0 bases and J dropped 1 base, with 9 bases sitting between them. CDR3 sequence reads: CASSLVLQGTDTQYF. For the CDR3, the DNA is TGCGCCAGCAGCTTGGTTTTACAGGGCACAGATACGCAGTATTTT.

The chain combines TRBV5-1 with TRBJ1-2; 9 nucleotides agree with TRBD1. The CDR3 totals 15 residues. The J segment lost 4 bases and the V segment lost 3 bases, leaving 7 bases of the junction unmatched. The germline V gene has CDR1 SGHRS and CDR2 YFSETQ. CDR3 region: CASSSVQGASYGYTF. The CDR3 DNA is TGCGCCAGCAGCTCAGTACAGGGGGCGAGCTATGGCTACACCTTC.

V gene TRBV5-1 combines with J gene TRBJ2-5; 7 bases map to TRBD1. V gave up 1 base and J gave up 5 bases; unmatched junction bases: 5. CDR3 length equals 14 residues. The V gene's germline CDR1 is SGHRS and CDR2 YFSETQ. The CDR3 coding sequence is TGCGCCAGCAGCTTGACGCAGGGGGAGGAGACCCAGTACTTC. Translation: CASSLTQGEETQYF.